The T cell receptor (beta chain) under discussion was sequenced for a study of T cells in narcolepsy. At the level of the study: Patients with NT1 or NT2 and healthy control donors were enrolled. Points from the study as a whole: Blood of same and different patients, but not healthy controls, reportedly held recurring autoreactive clonotypes.

As for this clone: The target antigen is unknown.

This table comes from immunoSEQ multiplex PCR, and its TCRdb copy is limited to in-frame clones, with some not included. The table lists about 34,000 clones, around 83% of them singletons. Germline loops: CDR1 MNHNS, CDR2 SASEGT. The CDR3 runs to 18 residues. V gave up 2 bases and J gave up 0 bases, with 18 bases separating them. The rearrangement uses TRBV6-1 and TRBJ2-3, with D maybe TRBD1 (6 bases). The sample was CD45RA- memory CD4+ T cells from PBMCs. The source of this sequence is a human donor with narcolepsy. For the CDR3, the DNA is TGTGCCAGCAGTGAACATTTACCAGGGGTCACTAGCACAGATACGCAGTATTTT. Its protein product is CASSEHLPGVTSTDTQYF.